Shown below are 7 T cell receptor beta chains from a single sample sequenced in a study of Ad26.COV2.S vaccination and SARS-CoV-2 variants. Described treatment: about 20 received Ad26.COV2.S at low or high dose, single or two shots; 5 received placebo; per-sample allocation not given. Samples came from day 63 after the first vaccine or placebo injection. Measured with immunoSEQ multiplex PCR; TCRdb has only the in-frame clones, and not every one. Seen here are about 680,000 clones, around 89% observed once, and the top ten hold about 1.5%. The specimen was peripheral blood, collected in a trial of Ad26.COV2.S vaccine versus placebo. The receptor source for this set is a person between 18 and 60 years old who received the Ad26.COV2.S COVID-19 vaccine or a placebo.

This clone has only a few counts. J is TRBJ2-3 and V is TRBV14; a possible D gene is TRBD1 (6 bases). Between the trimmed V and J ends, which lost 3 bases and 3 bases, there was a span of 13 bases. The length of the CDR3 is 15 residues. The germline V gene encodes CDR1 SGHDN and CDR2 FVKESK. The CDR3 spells CASSHPQGWTDTQYF. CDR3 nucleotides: TGTGCCAGCAGCCACCCACAGGGTTGGACAGATACGCAGTATTTT.

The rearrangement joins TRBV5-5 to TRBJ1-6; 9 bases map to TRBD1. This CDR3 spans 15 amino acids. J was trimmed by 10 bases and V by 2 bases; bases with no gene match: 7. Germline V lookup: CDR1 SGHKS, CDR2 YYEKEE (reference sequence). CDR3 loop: CASSLRDRDGSPLHF. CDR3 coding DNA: TGTGCCAGCAGCTTACGGGACAGGGACGGGTCACCCCTCCACTTT.

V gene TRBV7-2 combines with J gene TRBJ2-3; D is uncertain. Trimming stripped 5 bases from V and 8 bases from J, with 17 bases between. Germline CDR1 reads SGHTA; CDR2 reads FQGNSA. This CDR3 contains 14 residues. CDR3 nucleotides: TGTGCCAGCAGCCCCCGGTCCGCGAAGGCTACGCAGTATTTT. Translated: CASSPRSAKATQYF.

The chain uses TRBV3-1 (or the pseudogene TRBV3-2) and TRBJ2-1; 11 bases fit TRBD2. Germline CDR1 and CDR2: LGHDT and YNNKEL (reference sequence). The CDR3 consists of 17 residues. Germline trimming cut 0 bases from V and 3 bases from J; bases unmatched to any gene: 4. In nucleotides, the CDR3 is TGTGCCAGCAGCCAAGATCAGGGACTAGCGGTCTACAATGAGCAGTTCTTC. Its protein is CASSQDQGLAVYNEQFF.

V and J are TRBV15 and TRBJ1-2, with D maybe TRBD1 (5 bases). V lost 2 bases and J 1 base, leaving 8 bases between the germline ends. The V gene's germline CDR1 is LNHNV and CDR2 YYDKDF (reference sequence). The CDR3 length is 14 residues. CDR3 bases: TGTGCCACCAGCAGACCGACAGTTAACTATGGCTACACCTTC. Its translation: CATSRPTVNYGYTF.

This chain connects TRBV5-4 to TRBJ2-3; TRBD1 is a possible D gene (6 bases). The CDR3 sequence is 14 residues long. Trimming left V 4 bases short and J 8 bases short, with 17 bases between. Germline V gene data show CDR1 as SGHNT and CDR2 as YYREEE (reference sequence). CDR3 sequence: CASSPTVHRVTQYF. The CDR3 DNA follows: TGTGCCAGCAGCCCAACCGTACACAGGGTTACGCAGTATTTT.

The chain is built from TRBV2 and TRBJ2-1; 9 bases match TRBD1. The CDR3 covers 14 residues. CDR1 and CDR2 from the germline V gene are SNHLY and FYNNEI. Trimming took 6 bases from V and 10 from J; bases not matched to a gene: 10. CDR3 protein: CASRDNTGGGEQFF. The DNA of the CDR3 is TGTGCCAGCAGGGACAACACAGGGGGCGGAGAGCAGTTCTTC.